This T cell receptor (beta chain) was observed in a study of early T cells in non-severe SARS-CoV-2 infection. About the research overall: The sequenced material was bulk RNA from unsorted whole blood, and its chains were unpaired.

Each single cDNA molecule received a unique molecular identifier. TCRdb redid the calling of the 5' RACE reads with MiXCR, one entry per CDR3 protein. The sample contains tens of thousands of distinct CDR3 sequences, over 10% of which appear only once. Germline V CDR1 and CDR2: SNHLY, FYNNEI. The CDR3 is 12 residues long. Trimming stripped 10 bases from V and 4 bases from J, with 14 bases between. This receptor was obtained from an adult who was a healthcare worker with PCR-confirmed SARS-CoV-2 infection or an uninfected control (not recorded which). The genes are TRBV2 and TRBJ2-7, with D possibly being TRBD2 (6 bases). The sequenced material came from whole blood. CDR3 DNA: TGTGCCACAAGTTTAGGAGGGTACGAGCAGTACTTC. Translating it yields CATSLGGYEQYF.